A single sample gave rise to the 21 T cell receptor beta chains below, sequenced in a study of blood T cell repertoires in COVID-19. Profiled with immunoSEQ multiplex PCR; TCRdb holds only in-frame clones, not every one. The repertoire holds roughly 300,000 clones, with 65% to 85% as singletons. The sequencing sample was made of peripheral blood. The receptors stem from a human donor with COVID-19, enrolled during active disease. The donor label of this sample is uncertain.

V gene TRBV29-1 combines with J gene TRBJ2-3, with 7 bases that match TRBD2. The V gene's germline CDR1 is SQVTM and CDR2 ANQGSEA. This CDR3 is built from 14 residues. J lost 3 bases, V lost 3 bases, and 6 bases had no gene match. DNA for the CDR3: TGCAGCGTTGACGGGGCGGGAGTTACAGATACGCAGTATTTT. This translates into CSVDGAGVTDTQYF.

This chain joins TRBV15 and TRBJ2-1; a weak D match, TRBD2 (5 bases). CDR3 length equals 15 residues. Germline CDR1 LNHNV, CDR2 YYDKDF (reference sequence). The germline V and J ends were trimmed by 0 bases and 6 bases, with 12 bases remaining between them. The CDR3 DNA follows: TGTGCCACCAGCAGAGATCTAGGGAGAGTCAATGAGCAGTTCTTC. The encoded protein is CATSRDLGRVNEQFF.

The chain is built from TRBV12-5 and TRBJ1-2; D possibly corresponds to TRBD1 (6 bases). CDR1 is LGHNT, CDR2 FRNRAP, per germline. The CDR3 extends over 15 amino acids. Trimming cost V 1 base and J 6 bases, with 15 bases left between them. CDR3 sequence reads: CASGLEAHRVDGYTF. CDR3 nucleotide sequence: TGTGCTAGTGGTTTGGAAGCCCACAGGGTCGATGGCTACACCTTC.

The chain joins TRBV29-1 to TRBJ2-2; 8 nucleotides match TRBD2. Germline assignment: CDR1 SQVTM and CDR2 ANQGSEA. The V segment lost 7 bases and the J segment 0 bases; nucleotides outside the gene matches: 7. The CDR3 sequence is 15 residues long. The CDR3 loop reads CSAREGPANTGELFF. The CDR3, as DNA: TGCAGCGCCCGGGAGGGGCCAGCGAACACCGGGGAGCTGTTTTTT.

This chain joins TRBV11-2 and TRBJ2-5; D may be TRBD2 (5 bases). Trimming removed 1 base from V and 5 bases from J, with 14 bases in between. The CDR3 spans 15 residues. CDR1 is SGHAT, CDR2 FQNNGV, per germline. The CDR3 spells CASSLAVPGGETQYF. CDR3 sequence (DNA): TGTGCCAGCAGCTTAGCCGTACCCGGCGGGGAGACCCAGTACTTC.

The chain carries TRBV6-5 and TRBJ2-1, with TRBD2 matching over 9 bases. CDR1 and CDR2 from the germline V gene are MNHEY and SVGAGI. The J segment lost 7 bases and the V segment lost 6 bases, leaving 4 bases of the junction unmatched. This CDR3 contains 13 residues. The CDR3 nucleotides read TGTGCCAGCAGGACTAGCGGAACTAATGAGCAGTTCTTC. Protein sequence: CASRTSGTNEQFF.

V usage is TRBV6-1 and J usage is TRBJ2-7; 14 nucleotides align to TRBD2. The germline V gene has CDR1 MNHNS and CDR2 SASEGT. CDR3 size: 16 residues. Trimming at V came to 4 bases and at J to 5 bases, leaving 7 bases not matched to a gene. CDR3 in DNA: TGTGCCAGCAGTGGGGGGGGACTAGCGGGAGTCCACGAGCAGTACTTC. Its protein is CASSGGGLAGVHEQYF.

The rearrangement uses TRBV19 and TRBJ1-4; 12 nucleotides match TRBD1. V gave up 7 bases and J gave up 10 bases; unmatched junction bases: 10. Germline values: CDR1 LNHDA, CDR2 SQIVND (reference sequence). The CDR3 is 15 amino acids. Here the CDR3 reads CASKAPGQGAGKLFF. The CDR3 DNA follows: TGTGCCAGTAAAGCACCGGGACAGGGGGCAGGAAAACTGTTTTTT.

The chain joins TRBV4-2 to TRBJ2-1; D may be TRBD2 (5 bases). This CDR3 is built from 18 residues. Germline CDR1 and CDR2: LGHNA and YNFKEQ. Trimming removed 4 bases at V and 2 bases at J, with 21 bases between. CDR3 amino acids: CASSRARGPEAPYNEQFF. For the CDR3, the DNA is TGTGCCAGCAGCCGGGCTAGAGGGCCCGAAGCCCCCTACAATGAGCAGTTCTTC.

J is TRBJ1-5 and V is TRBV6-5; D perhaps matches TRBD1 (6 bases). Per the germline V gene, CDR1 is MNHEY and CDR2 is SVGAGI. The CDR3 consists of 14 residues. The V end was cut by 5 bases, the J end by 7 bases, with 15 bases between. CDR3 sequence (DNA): TGTGCCAGCAGTCGCTCCTCACAGGGACAGCCCCAGCATTTT. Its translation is CASSRSSQGQPQHF.

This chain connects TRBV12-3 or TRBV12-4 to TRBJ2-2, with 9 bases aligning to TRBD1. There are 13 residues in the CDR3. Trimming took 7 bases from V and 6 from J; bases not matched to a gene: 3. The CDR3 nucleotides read TGTGCCAGCAAACGACAGGGGGCCGGGGAGCTGTTTTTT. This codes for CASKRQGAGELFF.

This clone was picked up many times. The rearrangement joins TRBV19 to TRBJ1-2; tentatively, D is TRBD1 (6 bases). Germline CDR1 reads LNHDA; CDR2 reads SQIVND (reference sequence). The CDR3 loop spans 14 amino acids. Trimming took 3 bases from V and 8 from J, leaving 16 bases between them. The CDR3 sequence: CASSIGGAVRGYTF. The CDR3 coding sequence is TGTGCCAGTAGTATTGGGGGCGCGGTACGCGGCTACACCTTC.

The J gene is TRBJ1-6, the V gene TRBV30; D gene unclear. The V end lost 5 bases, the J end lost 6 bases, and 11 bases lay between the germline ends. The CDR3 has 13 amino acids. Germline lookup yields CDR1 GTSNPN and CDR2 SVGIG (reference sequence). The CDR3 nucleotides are TGTGCCTGGGCCCGGGATACTAATTCACCCCTCCACTTT. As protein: CAWARDTNSPLHF.

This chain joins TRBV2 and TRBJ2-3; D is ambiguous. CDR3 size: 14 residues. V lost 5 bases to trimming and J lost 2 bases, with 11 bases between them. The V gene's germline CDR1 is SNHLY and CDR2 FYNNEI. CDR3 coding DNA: TGTGCCAGCAGTTTTTTATCGTCCACAGATACGCAGTATTTT. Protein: CASSFLSSTDTQYF.

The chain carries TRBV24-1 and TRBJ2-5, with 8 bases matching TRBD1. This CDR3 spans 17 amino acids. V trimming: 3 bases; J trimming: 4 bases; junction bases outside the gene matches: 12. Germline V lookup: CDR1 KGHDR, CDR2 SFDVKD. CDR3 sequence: CATSDGGGRGRGETQYF. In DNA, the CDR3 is TGTGCCACCAGTGATGGTGGGGGCAGGGGGCGAGGAGAGACCCAGTACTTC.

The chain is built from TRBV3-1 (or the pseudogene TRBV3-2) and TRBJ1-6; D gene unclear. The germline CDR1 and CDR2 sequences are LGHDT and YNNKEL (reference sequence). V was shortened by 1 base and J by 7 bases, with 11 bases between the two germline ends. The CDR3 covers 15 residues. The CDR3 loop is CASSQGRAGNSPLHF. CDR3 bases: TGTGCCAGCAGCCAAGGGCGGGCGGGGAATTCACCCCTCCACTTT.

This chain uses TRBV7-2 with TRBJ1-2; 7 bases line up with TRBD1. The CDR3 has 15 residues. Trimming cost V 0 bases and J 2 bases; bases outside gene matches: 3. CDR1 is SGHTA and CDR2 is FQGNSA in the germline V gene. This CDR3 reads CASSLAGQANYGYTF. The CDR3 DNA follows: TGTGCCAGCAGCTTAGCTGGACAGGCGAACTATGGCTACACCTTC.

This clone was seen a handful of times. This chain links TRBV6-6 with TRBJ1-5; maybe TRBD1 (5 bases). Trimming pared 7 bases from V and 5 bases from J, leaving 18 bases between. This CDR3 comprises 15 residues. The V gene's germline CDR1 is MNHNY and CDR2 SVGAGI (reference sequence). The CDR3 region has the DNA TGTGCCAGCACCTTTTTCCGGGGGACTGATCAGCCCCAGCATTTT. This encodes CASTFFRGTDQPQHF.

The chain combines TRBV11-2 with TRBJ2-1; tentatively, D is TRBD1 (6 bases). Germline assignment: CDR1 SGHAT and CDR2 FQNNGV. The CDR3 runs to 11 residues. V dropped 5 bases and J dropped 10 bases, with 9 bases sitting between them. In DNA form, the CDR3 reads TGTGCCAGCAGCCCCGGACAGGAGCAGTTCTTC. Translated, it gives CASSPGQEQFF.

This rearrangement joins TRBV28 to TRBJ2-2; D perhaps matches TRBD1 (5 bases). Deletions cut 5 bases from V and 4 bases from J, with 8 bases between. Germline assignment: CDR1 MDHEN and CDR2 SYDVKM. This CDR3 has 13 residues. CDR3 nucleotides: TGTGCCAGCAGTGTAGGGGTCACCGGGGAGCTGTTTTTT. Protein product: CASSVGVTGELFF.

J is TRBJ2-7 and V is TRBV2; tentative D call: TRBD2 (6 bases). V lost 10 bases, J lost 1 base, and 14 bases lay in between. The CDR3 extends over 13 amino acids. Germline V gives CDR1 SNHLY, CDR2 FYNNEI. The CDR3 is CANTGVDSYEQYF. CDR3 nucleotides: TGTGCCAACACGGGGGTGGATTCCTACGAGCAGTACTTC.